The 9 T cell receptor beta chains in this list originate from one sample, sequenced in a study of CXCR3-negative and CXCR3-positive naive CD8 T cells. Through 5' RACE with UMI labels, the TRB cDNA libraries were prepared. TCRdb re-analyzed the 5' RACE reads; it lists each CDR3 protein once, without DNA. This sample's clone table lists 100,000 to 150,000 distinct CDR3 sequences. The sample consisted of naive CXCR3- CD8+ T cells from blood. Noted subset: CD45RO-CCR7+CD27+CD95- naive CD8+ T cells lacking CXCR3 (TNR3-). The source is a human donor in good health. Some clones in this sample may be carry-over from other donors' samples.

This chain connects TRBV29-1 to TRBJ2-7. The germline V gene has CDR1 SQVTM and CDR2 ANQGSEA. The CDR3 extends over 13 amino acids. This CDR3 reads CSVVISPSGEQYF.

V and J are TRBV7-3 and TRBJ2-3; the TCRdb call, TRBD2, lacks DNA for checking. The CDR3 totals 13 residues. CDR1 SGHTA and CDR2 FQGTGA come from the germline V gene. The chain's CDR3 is CASSSLPPDTQYF.

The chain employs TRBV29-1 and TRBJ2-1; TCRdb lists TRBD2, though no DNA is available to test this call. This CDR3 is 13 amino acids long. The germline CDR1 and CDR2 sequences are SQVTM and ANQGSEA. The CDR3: CSVSSGLYNEQFF.

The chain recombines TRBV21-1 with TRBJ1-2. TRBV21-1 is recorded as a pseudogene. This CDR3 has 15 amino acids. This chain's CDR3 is CASSKKKALHYGYTF.

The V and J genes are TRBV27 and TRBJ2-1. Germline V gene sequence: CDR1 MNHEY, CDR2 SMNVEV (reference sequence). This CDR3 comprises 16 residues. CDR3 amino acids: CASSLFPPSSYNEQFF.

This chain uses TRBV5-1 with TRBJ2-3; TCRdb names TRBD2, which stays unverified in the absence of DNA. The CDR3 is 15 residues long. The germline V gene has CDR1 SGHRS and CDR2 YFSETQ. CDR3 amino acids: CASSSGLTAPDTQYF.

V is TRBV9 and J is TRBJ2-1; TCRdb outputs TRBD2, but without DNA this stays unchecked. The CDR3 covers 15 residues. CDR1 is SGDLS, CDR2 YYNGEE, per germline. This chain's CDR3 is CASSVEDSGLDEQFF.

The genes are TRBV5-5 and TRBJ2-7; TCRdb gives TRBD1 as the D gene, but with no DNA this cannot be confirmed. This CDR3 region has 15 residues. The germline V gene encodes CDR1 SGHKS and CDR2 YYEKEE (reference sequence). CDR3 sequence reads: CASSPGGQGSYEQYF.

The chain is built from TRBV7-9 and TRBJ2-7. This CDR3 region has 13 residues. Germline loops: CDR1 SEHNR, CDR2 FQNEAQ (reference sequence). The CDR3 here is CASSLDYSYEQYF.